What follows is one T cell receptor beta chain and its context. Its antigen is as yet unknown. This entry comes from a study of sequential checkpoint blockade in melanoma. Study summary: TCRbeta immunosequencing was performed on DNA from roughly 90 pretreatment melanoma tumor samples. Roughly 22 patients had tumor biopsies before treatment and at week 13.

Assay used: immunoSEQ multiplex PCR; TCRdb lists only in-frame clones, some missing. The sample holds 6,000 to 9,500 clones, 20% to 25% seen once. Overall study results and limits: PD-L1 staining and CD8+ counts, not mutational load, tracked tumor T-cell clonality.

V shed 6 bases, J shed 5 bases, and the junction held 4 bases outside the gene matches. This CDR3 has 14 amino acids. Germline loops: CDR1 MDHEN, CDR2 SYDVKM. Specified treatment: randomized to nivolumab then ipilimumab (arm A) or the reverse (arm B). No patient had prior DNA-damaging chemotherapy. This sequence originates from a human donor with melanoma. Sample: tumor tissue (inferred from file names), taken from a patient given nivolumab and ipilimumab in sequence. V gene TRBV28 combines with J gene TRBJ1-2, with TRBD1 matching over 12 bases. Here the CDR3 DNA reads TGTGCCAGCAGGGGGACAGGGGGCTTTTATGGCTACACCTTC. Translating gives CASRGTGGFYGYTF.